A selection of T cell receptor beta chains follows, all from one sample in a study of cytomegalovirus exposure and HLA in healthy donors. Method: immunoSEQ multiplex PCR; TCRdb's copy keeps in-frame clones and lacks some. The sample records 90,000 to 150,000 clones, about 8.6% being singletons. Sequencing was performed on PBMCs. The receptors come from a middle-aged woman in good health and CMV-seropositive. Both conserved end residues are trimmed from each CDR3. The order of the fields is D gene, V gene, CDR3 protein. D genes are given only for firm matches.

D: TRBD2
V: TRBV5-1
CDR3: ASSSPSGYTDTQY

D: -
V: TRBV19
CDR3: ASSIEWLNYGYT

D: TRBD1
V: TRBV5-1
CDR3: ASSLALGTGITGELF

D: -
V: TRBV27
CDR3: ASSPTGINEKLF

D: -
V: TRBV28
CDR3: ASSLVRGAPSEQF

D: TRBD1
V: TRBV2
CDR3: ASSPRDSLNTEAF

D: -
V: TRBV7-2
CDR3: ASSLRPGQPQH

D: -
V: TRBV6-5
CDR3: ASSYETENYEQY

D: TRBD2
V: TRBV7-2
CDR3: ASSLGLLAGGPEQF

D: TRBD1
V: TRBV10-2
CDR3: ASSRTSGQGRNEQF

D: -
V: TRBV6-6
CDR3: ASSYVAGSGNTIY

D: -
V: TRBV13
CDR3: ASSSTGYGYT

D: -
V: TRBV5-4
CDR3: ASSSARGAGNSPLH

D: -
V: TRBV5-6
CDR3: ASSWGMGANTRDTQY

D: TRBD2
V: TRBV28
CDR3: ASSYAGGSEQY

D: -
V: TRBV4-2
CDR3: ASSQAVVAQETQY